A single sample is the source of the 3 T cell receptor beta chains below, sequenced in a study of T cell repertoires in cytomegalovirus infection. For these TCRs, the target antigens are not known. TCRdb ran MiXCR on the reads and lists one entry per CDR3 protein. The sample has over 250,000 distinct CDR3 sequences, 22% seen once. This sample comprised cultured PBMCs, obtained from culture after CMV antigen stimulation. The source of these receptors is a human donor in good health (CMV status not recorded). Some clones in this sample may be carry-over from other donors' samples.

The table lists this clonotype with a few counts. The CDR3 DNA is TGTGCCAGCAGCTACTACTGGACAGGGGGCTACGAGCAGTACTTC. It codes for CASSYYWTGGYEQYF. This chain connects TRBV7-6 to TRBJ2-7; 10 bases are shared with TRBD1. Germline-derived CDR1 and CDR2 are SGHVS and FNYEAQ. The V gene end was trimmed by 4 bases and the J gene end by 3 bases; junction bases not matched to a gene: 6. This CDR3 has 15 residues.

This clonotype has at least ten counts. The CDR3 coding sequence is TGTGCCAGCAGCACGCGGACAGCATATGGCTACACCTTC. It translates to CASSTRTAYGYTF. The rearrangement links TRBV13 to TRBJ1-2; D is perhaps TRBD1 (6 bases). The V gene's germline CDR1 is PRHDT and CDR2 FYEKMQ (reference sequence). Between the trimmed V and J ends, which lost 5 bases and 5 bases, there was a span of 12 bases. The CDR3 spans 13 residues.

This clonotype was seen a few times. The V and J genes are TRBV12-3 or TRBV12-4 and TRBJ1-1; no clear D gene. Trimming stripped 7 bases from V and 5 bases from J, with 14 bases between. The CDR3 is 13 amino acids. The CDR3 nucleotides are TGTGCCAGCACCCGACAAGATGGGACTGAAGCTTTCTTT. Translated, it gives CASTRQDGTEAFF.